This T cell receptor beta chain derives from a study of cytomegalovirus exposure and HLA in healthy donors. General study findings and limits: When a later analysis compared HLA-associated TCR beta chains with equally common others, the HLA-associated chains turned out to be more clonally expanded and to have lower generation probabilities. In vitro, three CMV-associated chains proved specific for CMV antigens. Associated with cytomegalovirus, according to the listing, were approximately 160 TCR beta chains. Excluded: some indistinguishable V segments such as TRBV6-2 and TRBV6-3.

Researchers ran the PCR with 60 Vbeta and 13 Jbeta primers. Data came from immunoSEQ multiplex PCR; TCRdb stores just in-frame clones and leaves some out. The profile shows roughly 100,000 clones, about 81% of them singletons. This CDR3 spans 11 amino acids. V was trimmed by 0 bases and J by 11 bases, leaving 10 bases between them. Germline lookup yields CDR1 DFQATT and CDR2 SNEGSKA (reference sequence). To note about this clone: Its matching antigen is unknown.

The chain employs TRBV20-1 and TRBJ1-1, with D possibly TRBD1 on 5 matching bases. The sequenced sample was PBMCs. This receptor was taken from a woman aged 35 to 49 in good health and CMV-seronegative. The CDR3 DNA sequence: TGCAGTGCTAGAGATCGGGGGGTGGCTTTCTTT. Translated: CSARDRGVAFF.